What follows describes a single TCR beta chain. The antigen remains undetermined. The record originates from a study of CXCR3-negative and CXCR3-positive naive CD8 T cells. Study-wide background: Cumulative TRB read yield was around 140 million, averaging about 1.5 +/- 0.3 million per library. Study-wide findings and caveats: Compared with CXCR3-negative naive cells, CXCR3-positive naive cells showed more hydrophobic TRB CDR3s.

Germline assignment: CDR1 SGDLS and CDR2 YYNGEE. The CDR3 spans 13 residues. CD45RO-CCR7+CD27+CD95- marked naive CD8+ T cells. Each TRB cDNA library was prepared by 5' RACE (with UMI labels). Each CDR3 protein gets one entry in TCRdb, which reprocessed the 5' RACE reads and gives no DNA. The listing contains 110,000 or so distinct CDR3 sequences. This TCR came from a human donor in good health. Some clones in this sample may be carry-over from other donors' samples. This chain connects TRBV9 to TRBJ2-1. Sequenced sample: naive CXCR3+ CD8+ T cells from blood. This sample's subset: CD45RO-CCR7+CD27+CD95- naive CD8+ T cells expressing CXCR3 (TNR3+). The CDR3: CASSASSYNEQFF.